These 3 T cell receptor beta chains were sequenced from one sample in a study of long-term antiretroviral therapy in people with HIV (dated by TCRdb to 2021 to 2024). Sequencing of the TRB variable region was done with the immunoSEQ hsTCRB v3.0 assay at survey level resolution. Entries here come from immuneACCESS through TCRdb and include only in-frame sequences with V and J called. Some clones fail to appear in such tables; in the studies checked, an unresolved V gene covers under half of the shortfall, and the cause of the remainder is unknown. The sample includes under 30,000 clones, with about 84% observed a single time. The ten largest clonotypes hold roughly a tenth of the sample. Here the sequenced sample was unsorted PBMCs, taken 0.8 years before starting antiretroviral therapy. These receptors all stem from a man younger than 35 with HIV.

The chain uses TRBV27 and TRBJ2-7; 7 nucleotides line up with TRBD2. From germline, CDR1 is MNHEY and CDR2 SMNVEV (reference sequence). There are 15 residues in the CDR3. CDR3 protein: CGTGGRAARSYEQYF. CDR3 coding DNA: TGTGGGACTGGGGGGAGGGCCGCTCGGTCCTACGAGCAGTACTTC.

The V call is TRBV7-2, the J call TRBJ2-3; 7 nucleotides line up with TRBD2. From germline, CDR1 is SGHTA and CDR2 FQGNSA. V lost 0 bases and J lost 7; bases outside the gene matches: 4. CDR3 length: 14 residues. The CDR3 sequence: CASSLARLAYTQYF. The CDR3 DNA sequence: TGTGCCAGCAGCTTAGCGCGACTAGCATATACGCAGTATTTT. Full variable domain (outside the CDR3, taken from reference TRBV7-2 and TRBJ2-3): GAGVSQSPSNKVTEKGKDVELRCDPISGHTALYWYRQSLGQGLEFLIYFQGNSAPDKSGLPSDRFSAERTGGSVSTLTIQRTQQEDSAVYLCASSLARLAYTQYFGPGTRLTVL.

The chain recombines TRBV7-9 with TRBJ2-2; D unclear. Trimming removed 1 base from V and 5 bases from J, with 8 bases in between. Germline V CDR1 and CDR2: SEHNR, FQNEAQ (reference sequence). CDR3 length equals 14 residues. The CDR3 DNA reads TGTGCCAGCAGCTTAGGCGCAGAAACCGGGGAGCTGTTTTTT. It yields the protein CASSLGAETGELFF.